This TCR beta chain was recorded in a study of blood T cell repertoires in COVID-19. Study context: Samples representing acute and convalescent COVID-19 were sourced from the United States, Italy and Spain. Sources were T cells, B-cell-depleted T cells, or PBMCs; the material itself was cDNA or gDNA.

This clone has just one count. Per the original methods: Quantification of nucleated cells was approximated via reference gene primer amplification. Clones were read by immunoSEQ multiplex PCR, and TCRdb kept only the in-frame ones, dropping some. The D gene and trimming were derived from the DNA, and the V and J assignments and clone size from that table. Among 45,000 to 55,000 clones listed, approximately 87% were seen once. V was shortened by 4 bases and J by 2 bases, with 8 bases between the two germline ends. CDR3 length: 13 amino acids. The clonotype comes from a human donor in a cohort sampled during active COVID-19. The rearrangement joins TRBV12-3 or TRBV12-4 to TRBJ1-1; no firm D call. Sample: peripheral blood. Written as DNA, the CDR3 is TGTGCCAGCAGTTCTACAGTTAACACTGAAGCTTTCTTT. Translating gives CASSSTVNTEAFF.